Each of the 4 T cell receptor beta chains below was sequenced from the same sample in a study of long-term antiretroviral therapy in people with HIV. Survey level was the resolution at which the v3.0 immunoSEQ assay ran. The protocol was immunoSEQ multiplex PCR, while the TCRdb copy is restricted to in-frame clones and leaves out a portion. This table has roughly 44,000 clones, roughly 96% appearing once. The specimen comprised unsorted PBMCs, sampled 3.7 years after starting antiretroviral therapy. The receptors shown here come from a woman between 45 and 60 years old with HIV.

The J gene is TRBJ2-3, the V gene TRBV6-5; a possible D gene is TRBD2 (5 bases). CDR3 length equals 13 residues. V was trimmed by 7 bases and J by 1 base, leaving 9 bases between them. From germline, CDR1 is MNHEY and CDR2 SVGAGI. The CDR3 region is CASTRGGTDTQYF. The CDR3 DNA sequence: TGTGCCAGCACCCGGGGTGGCACAGATACGCAGTATTTT.

Within the sample, this clone is medium-sized. The chain recombines TRBV7-8 with TRBJ1-2; TRBD1 might be the D (5 bases). The germline V gene has CDR1 SGHVS and CDR2 FQNEAQ. Trimming shortened V by 0 bases and J by 6 bases, and 8 bases separated the two germline ends. This CDR3 has 13 amino acids. The CDR3 coding sequence is TGTGCCAGCAGCTTAGCGCTACAGGATGGCTACACCTTC. This translates into CASSLALQDGYTF.

This clone came up a few times. The rearrangement joins TRBV5-1 to TRBJ1-4; D not resolved. Trimming shortened V by 1 base and J by 0 bases, and 10 bases separated the two germline ends. CDR3 size: 16 residues. Germline lookup yields CDR1 SGHRS and CDR2 YFSETQ. The CDR3 coding sequence is TGCGCCAGCAGCTTGTCAGGAGCAGCAACTAATGAAAAACTGTTTTTT. This encodes CASSLSGAATNEKLFF. The complete variable domain, with remaining parts taken from reference TRBV5-1 and TRBJ1-4, reads KAGVTQTPRYLIKTRGQQVTLSCSPISGHRSVSWYQQTPGQGLQFLFEYFSETQRNKGNFPGRFSGRQFSNSRSEMNVSTLELGDSALYLCASSLSGAATNEKLFFGSGTQLSVL.

The rearrangement joins TRBV6-5 to TRBJ1-5; tentative D call: TRBD1 (6 bases). There are 15 residues in the CDR3. CDR1 is MNHEY, CDR2 SVGAGI, per germline. The ends were cut back, 5 bases at V and 1 base at J, with 12 bases in the middle. CDR3 region: CASSTARGSNQPQHF. CDR3 DNA sequence: TGTGCCAGCAGTACCGCAAGGGGGAGCAATCAGCCCCAGCATTTT.